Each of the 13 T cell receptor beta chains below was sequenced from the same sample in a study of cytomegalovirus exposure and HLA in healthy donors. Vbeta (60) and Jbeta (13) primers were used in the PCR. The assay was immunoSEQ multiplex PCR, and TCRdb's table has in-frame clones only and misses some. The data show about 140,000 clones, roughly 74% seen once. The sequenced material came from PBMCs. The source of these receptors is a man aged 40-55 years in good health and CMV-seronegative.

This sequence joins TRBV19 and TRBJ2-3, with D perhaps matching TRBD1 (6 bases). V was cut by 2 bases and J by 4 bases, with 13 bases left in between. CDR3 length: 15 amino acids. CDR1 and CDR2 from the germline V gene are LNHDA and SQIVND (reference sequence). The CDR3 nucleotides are TGTGCCAGTAGTATATCCGGGGCAGGGGCAGATACGCAGTATTTT. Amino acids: CASSISGAGADTQYF.

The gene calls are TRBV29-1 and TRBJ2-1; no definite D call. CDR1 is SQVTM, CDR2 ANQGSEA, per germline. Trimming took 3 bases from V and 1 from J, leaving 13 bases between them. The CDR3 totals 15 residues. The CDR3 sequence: CSVDALVISYNEQFF. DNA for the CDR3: TGCAGCGTTGATGCTTTAGTGATATCCTACAATGAGCAGTTCTTC.

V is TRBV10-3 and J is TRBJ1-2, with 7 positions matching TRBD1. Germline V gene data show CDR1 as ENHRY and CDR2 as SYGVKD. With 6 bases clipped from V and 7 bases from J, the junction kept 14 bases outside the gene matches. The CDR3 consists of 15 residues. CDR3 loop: CAIRTETGRLSGYTF. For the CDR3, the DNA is TGTGCCATCAGAACTGAGACAGGGAGACTCAGTGGCTACACCTTC.

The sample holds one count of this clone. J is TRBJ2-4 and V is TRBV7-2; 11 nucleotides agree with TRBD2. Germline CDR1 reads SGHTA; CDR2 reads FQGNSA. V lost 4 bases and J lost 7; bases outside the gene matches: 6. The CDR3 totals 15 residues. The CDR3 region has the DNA TGTGCCAGCAGCTCGGTAGCGGGGGGGCAGAACATTCAGTACTTC. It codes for CASSSVAGGQNIQYF.

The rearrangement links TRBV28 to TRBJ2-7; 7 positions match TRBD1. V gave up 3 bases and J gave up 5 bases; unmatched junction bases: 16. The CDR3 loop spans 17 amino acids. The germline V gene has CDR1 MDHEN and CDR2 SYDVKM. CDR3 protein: CASSFVPRQGDYNEQYF. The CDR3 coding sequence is TGTGCCAGCAGTTTTGTGCCACGACAGGGTGATTATAACGAGCAGTACTTC.

The CDR3 is CASRDGGTGDNEQYF. The CDR3 nucleotides are TGTGCCAGCCGCGATGGGGGGACAGGCGATAACGAGCAGTACTTC. The V call is TRBV6-5, the J call TRBJ2-5; TRBD1 agrees at 8 bases. Gene TRBJ2-7 matches the end of the DNA better, so the J call may be wrong. The germline CDR1 and CDR2 sequences are MNHEY and SVGAGI. The CDR3 loop spans 15 amino acids.

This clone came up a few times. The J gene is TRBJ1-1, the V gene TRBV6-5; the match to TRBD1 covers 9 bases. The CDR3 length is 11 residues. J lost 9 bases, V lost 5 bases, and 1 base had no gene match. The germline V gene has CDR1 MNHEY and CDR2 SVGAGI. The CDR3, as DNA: TGTGCCAGCAGTACAGGGGGCCAAGCTTTCTTT. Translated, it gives CASSTGGQAFF.

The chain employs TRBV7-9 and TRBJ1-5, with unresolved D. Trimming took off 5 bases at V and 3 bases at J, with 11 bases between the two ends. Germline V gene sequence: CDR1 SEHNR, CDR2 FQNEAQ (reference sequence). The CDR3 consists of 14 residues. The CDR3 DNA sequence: TGTGCCAGCAGCCCGCCGGGATACAATCAGCCCCAGCATTTT. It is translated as CASSPPGYNQPQHF.

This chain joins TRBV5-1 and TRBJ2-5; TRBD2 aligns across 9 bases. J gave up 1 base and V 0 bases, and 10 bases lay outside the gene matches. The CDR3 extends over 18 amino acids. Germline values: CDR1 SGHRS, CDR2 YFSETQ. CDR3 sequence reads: CASSLVGAGGPSQETQYF. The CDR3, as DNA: TGCGCCAGCAGCTTGGTAGGGGCGGGGGGGCCCTCCCAAGAGACCCAGTACTTC.

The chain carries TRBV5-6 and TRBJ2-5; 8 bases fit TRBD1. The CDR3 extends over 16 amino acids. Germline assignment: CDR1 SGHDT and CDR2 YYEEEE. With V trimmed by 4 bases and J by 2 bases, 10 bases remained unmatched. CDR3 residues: CASSAPRTGTQETQYF. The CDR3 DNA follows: TGTGCCAGCAGCGCCCCCAGGACAGGGACGCAAGAGACCCAGTACTTC.

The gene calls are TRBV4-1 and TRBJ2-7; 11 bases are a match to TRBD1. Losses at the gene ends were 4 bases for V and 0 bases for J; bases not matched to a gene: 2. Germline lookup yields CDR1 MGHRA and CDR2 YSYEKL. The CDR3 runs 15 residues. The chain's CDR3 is CASSPGTGGSYEQYF. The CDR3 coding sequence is TGCGCCAGCAGCCCGGGGACAGGGGGCTCCTACGAGCAGTACTTC.

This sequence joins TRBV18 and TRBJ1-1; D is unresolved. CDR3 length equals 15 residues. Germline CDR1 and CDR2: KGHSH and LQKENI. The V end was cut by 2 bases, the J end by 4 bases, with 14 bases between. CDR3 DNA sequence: TGTGCCAGCTCACCAGATCTAACAGCAAGCACTGAAGCTTTCTTT. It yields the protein CASSPDLTASTEAFF.

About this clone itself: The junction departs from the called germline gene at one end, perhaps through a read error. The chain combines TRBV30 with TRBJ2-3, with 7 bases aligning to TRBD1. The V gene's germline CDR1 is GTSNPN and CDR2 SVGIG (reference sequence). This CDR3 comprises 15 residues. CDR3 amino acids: CARRFRQGAKDTQYF. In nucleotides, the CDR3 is TGTGCCCGGAGATTTAGACAGGGTGCGAAAGATACGCAGTATTTT.